This TCR beta chain stems from a study of T-cell memory formation after mild COVID-19. Background on the study: TCR clusters were largely donor specific. Study conclusions and caveats: Contracting CD8+ clones were enriched in EMRA, CD4+ mainly in CM and EM.

There are many counts of this clonotype. As yet, its antigen is unknown. Barcoded TCR alpha and TCR beta cDNA libraries with UMIs came from 5'RACE using constant-segment primers. One entry per CDR3 protein, called by TCRdb with MiXCR from the 5' RACE reads. The sample gives 350,000 or so distinct CDR3 sequences, 10% to 15% of which show up once; over 20% is in the top ten. The germline V and J ends were trimmed by 5 bases and 5 bases, with 21 bases remaining between them. The CDR3 is 16 amino acids. Germline CDR1 and CDR2: SGHTA and FQGNSA. Sequenced: PBMCs or a T cell subset sorted from them (not recorded which). The sequence derives from a man younger than 30 who had mild COVID-19 (a few samples of this study predate the infection). Cell type and time point are not known. The chain combines TRBV7-2 with TRBJ2-5; perhaps TRBD2 as D (6 bases). CDR3 protein: CASSLSGRRVEETQYF. The CDR3 nucleotides are TGTGCCAGCAGCCTTAGTGGAAGGAGGGTGGAGGAGACCCAGTACTTC.